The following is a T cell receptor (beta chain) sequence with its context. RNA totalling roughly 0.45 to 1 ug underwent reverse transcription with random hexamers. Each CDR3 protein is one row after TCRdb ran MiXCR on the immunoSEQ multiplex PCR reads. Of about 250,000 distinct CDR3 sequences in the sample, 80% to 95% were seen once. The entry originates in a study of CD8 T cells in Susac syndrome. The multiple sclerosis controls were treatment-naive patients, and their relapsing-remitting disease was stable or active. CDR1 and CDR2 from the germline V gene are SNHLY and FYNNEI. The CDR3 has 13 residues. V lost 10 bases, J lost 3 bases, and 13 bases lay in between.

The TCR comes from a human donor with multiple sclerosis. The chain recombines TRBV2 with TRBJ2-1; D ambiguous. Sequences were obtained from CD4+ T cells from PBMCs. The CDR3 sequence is CANQVVFYNEQFF. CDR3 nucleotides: TGTGCCAACCAAGTCGTCTTCTACAATGAGCAGTTCTTC.